A single sample is the source of the 9 T cell receptor beta chains below, sequenced in a study of blood T cell repertoires in COVID-19. Using immunoSEQ multiplex PCR, the repertoire was profiled, and TCRdb retains in-frame clones only, with some absent. The table has about 170,000 clones, 65% to 85% seen once. The specimen was PBMCs or T cells enriched from blood (not recorded which). The receptors were gathered from a woman aged 45-60 years in a cohort exposed to, infected with or recovered from COVID-19 (not recorded which).

This chain connects TRBV6-4 to TRBJ1-4; 7 bases are shared with TRBD1. The CDR3 sequence is 14 residues long. Germline CDR1 MRHNA, CDR2 SNTAGT. V lost 4 bases and J lost 4; bases outside the gene matches: 3. CDR3 DNA sequence: TGTGCCAGCAGTGCGACAGGGTTTAATGAAAAACTGTTTTTT. Translated, it gives CASSATGFNEKLFF.

CDR3 protein: CASSERRTGNTDTQYF. DNA of the CDR3: TGTGCCAGCAGCGAACGCAGGACTGGTAACACAGATACGCAGTATTTT. The rearrangement links TRBV13 to TRBJ2-3, with D maybe TRBD2 (5 bases). CDR1 is PRHDT and CDR2 is FYEKMQ in the germline V gene (reference sequence). The CDR3 has 16 residues. V dropped 5 bases and J dropped 2 bases, with 17 bases sitting between them. Full variable domain (remainder filled in from reference TRBV13 and TRBJ2-3): AAGVIQSPRHLIKEKRETATLKCYPIPRHDTVYWYQQGPGQDPQFLISFYEKMQSDKGSIPDRFSAQQFSDYHSELNMSSLELGDSALYFCASSERRTGNTDTQYFGPGTRLTVL.

This chain connects TRBV19 to TRBJ2-1, with 12 nucleotides matching TRBD2. Trimming took 9 bases from V and 0 from J; bases not matched to a gene: 6. Germline CDR1 reads LNHDA; CDR2 reads SQIVND (reference sequence). There are 16 residues in the CDR3. The CDR3 nucleotides read TGTGCCAGCGAAGGACTAGCGGGGAGCTCCTACAATGAGCAGTTCTTC. This translates into CASEGLAGSSYNEQFF.

The rearrangement links TRBV3-1 (or the pseudogene TRBV3-2) to TRBJ2-3; D is uncertain. Germline V CDR1 and CDR2: LGHDT, YNNKEL (reference sequence). Trimming cost V 1 base and J 10 bases, with 12 bases left between them. The length of the CDR3 is 13 residues. CDR3 sequence reads: CASSQGAPPAQYF. The CDR3 nucleotides read TGTGCCAGCAGCCAAGGGGCCCCTCCGGCGCAGTATTTT.

The rearrangement links TRBV21-1 to TRBJ1-6. TRBV21-1 is designated a pseudogene. The CDR3 is 16 amino acids. DNA of the CDR3: TGTGCCAGCAGCAAACGTCTCTCGCCTAATAATTCACCCCTCCACTTT. Protein: CASSKRLSPNNSPLHF.

The chain couples TRBV19 to TRBJ2-3, with 9 bases matching TRBD2. The CDR3 totals 17 residues. The germline V gene has CDR1 LNHDA and CDR2 SQIVND (reference sequence). V lost 5 bases to trimming and J lost 3 bases; unmatched junction nucleotides: 12. The CDR3 loop is CASSPVGSGSKTDTQYF. The CDR3, as DNA: TGTGCCAGTAGTCCAGTAGGTAGCGGGAGTAAGACAGATACGCAGTATTTT.

This chain uses TRBV6-5 with TRBJ2-1; D remains unclear. The CDR3 has 13 residues. The germline CDR1 and CDR2 sequences are MNHEY and SVGAGI. V lost 7 bases and J lost 5, with 12 bases in between. CDR3 DNA: TGTGCCAGCAAGGAGCGCAGAGACAATGAGCAGTTCTTC. Translation: CASKERRDNEQFF.

The chain carries TRBV27 and TRBJ1-5; TRBD1 agrees at 9 bases. Trimming cost V 5 bases and J 4 bases; bases outside gene matches: 3. Looked up from germline, CDR1 is MNHEY and CDR2 is SMNVEV (reference sequence). This CDR3 is 14 amino acids long. Written as DNA, the CDR3 is TGTGCCAGCAGTGGGGACAGGGTTAATCAGCCCCAGCATTTT. Amino acids: CASSGDRVNQPQHF.

V usage is TRBV27 and J usage is TRBJ2-1; 10 nucleotides line up with TRBD2. The ends lost 8 bases at V and 8 bases at J; junction bases unmatched: 12. The CDR3 sequence is 15 residues long. From germline, CDR1 is MNHEY and CDR2 SMNVEV (reference sequence). CDR3 loop: CASRRGLAMSDEQFF. The CDR3 DNA sequence: TGTGCCAGCCGCCGGGGACTAGCGATGAGCGATGAGCAGTTCTTC.